Sequencing of this TCR beta chain was carried out in a study of identical twins. Notes on the study in general: Modeled out-of-frame TCR alpha sharing in monozygotic twins fell below observed levels. The abundant beta clonotypes from cord blood had fewer insertions, and memory repertoires had none of this. Those out-of-frame alpha sequences shared by twins showed an excess of low generation probability.

Healthy Caucasians were all of the donors. TCRdb independently ran MiXCR on the 5' RACE reads; one entry per CDR3 protein. The table records under 1 million distinct CDR3 sequences, approximately 13% of them present only once. This clonotype was observed a few times. Its cognate antigen is unknown. V gave up 0 bases and J gave up 0 bases, with 11 bases separating them. Germline V gene sequence: CDR1 LGHDT, CDR2 YNNKEL (reference sequence). This CDR3 contains 16 residues. The same sample was also studied in work on yellow fever vaccine responses in identical twins.

The specimen was PBMCs. The TCR sequence derives from a woman aged 18-29 years in good health. The J gene is TRBJ2-5, the V gene TRBV3-1; no reliable D call. DNA of the CDR3: TGTGCCAGCAGCCAAGATTGGCAGGTCGACCAAGAGACCCAGTACTTC. It encodes CASSQDWQVDQETQYF.